The TCR beta chain described here comes from a study of blood T cell repertoires in COVID-19. Overall study: COVID-19 samples from acute and convalescent phases originated in the United States, Italy and Spain.

Methods used by the authors: Counts of nucleated cells, estimated from reference gene primer amplification, were obtained. Using immunoSEQ multiplex PCR, the repertoire was profiled, and TCRdb retains in-frame clones only, with some absent. V, J and clone size were drawn from that table, and D and trimming were deduced from the DNA. The data contain about 100,000 clones, under 85% of them singletons. V shed 4 bases, J shed 5 bases, and the junction held 6 bases outside the gene matches. Germline V gives CDR1 SGDLS, CDR2 YYNGEE. This CDR3 has 15 amino acids. The clonotype was recovered from a woman aged 70-85 years with acute or convalescent COVID-19. The rearrangement uses TRBV9 and TRBJ1-6; 7 bases are shared with TRBD1. The source material was peripheral blood. The CDR3 region is CASSLFGQDNSPLHF. The CDR3 DNA reads TGTGCCAGCAGCCTTTTCGGACAGGATAATTCACCCCTCCACTTT. Full variable domain (outside the CDR3, taken from reference TRBV9 and TRBJ1-6): DSGVTQTPKHLITATGQRVTLRCSPRSGDLSVYWYQQSLDQGLQFLIQYYNGEERAKGNILERFSAQQFPDLHSELNLSSLELGDSALYFCASSLFGQDNSPLHFGNGTRLTVT.